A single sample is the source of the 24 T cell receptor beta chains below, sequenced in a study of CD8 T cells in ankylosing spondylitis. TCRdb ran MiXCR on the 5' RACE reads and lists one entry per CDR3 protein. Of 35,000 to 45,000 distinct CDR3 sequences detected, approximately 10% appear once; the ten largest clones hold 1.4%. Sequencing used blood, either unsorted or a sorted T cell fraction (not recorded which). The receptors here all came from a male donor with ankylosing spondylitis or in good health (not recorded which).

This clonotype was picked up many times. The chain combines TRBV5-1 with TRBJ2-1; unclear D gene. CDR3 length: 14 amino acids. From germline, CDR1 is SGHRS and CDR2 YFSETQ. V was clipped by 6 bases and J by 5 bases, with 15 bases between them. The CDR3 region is CASTGILSHNEQFF. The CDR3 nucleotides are TGCGCCAGCACCGGTATTCTGTCCCACAATGAGCAGTTCTTC.

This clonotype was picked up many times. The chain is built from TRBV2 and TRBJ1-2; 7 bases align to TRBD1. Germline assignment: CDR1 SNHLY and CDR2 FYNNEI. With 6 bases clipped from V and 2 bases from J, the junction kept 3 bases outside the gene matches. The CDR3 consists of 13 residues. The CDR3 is CASSPQGNYGYTF. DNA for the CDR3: TGTGCCAGCAGCCCACAGGGGAACTATGGCTACACCTTC.

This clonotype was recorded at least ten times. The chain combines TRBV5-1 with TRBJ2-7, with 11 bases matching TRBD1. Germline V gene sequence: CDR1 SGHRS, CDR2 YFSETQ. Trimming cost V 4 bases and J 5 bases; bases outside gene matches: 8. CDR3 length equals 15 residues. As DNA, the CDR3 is TGCGCCAGCAGCCCGGAGGACAGGGGGCTCGACGAGCAGTACTTC. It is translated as CASSPEDRGLDEQYF.

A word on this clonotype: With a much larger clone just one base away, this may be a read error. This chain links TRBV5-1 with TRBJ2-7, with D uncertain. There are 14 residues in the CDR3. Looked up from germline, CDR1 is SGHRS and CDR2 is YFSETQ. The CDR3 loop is CVSSLGIVVYEQYF. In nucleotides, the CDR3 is TGCGTCAGCAGCTTGGGGATAGTAGTCTACGAGCAGTACTTC.

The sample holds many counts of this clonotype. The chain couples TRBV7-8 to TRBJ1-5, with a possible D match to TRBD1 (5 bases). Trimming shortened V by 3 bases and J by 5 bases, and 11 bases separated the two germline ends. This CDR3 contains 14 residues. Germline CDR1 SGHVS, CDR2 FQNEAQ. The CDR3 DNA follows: TGTGCCAGCAGCTTCGGGGGGATCGATCAGCCCCAGCATTTT. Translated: CASSFGGIDQPQHF.

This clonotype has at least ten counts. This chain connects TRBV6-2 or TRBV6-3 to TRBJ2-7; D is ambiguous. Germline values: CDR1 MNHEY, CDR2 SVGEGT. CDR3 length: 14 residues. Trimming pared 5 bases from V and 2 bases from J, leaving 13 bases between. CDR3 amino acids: CASSPLDRTYEQYF. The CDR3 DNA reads TGTGCCAGCAGTCCGCTAGACCGAACCTACGAGCAGTACTTC.

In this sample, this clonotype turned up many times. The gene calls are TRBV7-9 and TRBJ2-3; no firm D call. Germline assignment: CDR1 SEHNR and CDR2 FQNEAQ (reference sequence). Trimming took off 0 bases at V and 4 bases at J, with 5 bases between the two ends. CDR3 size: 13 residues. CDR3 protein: CASSLAVPDTQYF. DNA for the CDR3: TGTGCCAGCAGCTTAGCCGTTCCAGATACGCAGTATTTT.

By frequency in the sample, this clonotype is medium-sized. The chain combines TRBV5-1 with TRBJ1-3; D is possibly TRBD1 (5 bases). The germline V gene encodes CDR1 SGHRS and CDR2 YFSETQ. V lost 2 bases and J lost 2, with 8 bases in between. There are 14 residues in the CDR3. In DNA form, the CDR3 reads TGCGCCAGCAGCTTATCGGGGCCTGGAAACACCATATATTTT. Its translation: CASSLSGPGNTIYF.

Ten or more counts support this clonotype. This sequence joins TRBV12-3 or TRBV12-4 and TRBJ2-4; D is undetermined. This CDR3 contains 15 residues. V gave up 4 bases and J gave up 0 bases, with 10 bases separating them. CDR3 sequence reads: CASSWQRLAKNIQYF. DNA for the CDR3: TGTGCCAGCAGTTGGCAACGGCTAGCCAAAAACATTCAGTACTTC.

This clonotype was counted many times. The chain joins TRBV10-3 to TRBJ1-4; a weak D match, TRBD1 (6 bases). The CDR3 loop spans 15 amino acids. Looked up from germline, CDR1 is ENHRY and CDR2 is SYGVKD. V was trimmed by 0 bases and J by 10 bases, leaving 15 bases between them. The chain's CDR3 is CAISESTGGEGKLFF. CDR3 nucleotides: TGTGCCATCAGTGAGTCGACCGGGGGCGAGGGAAAACTGTTTTTT.

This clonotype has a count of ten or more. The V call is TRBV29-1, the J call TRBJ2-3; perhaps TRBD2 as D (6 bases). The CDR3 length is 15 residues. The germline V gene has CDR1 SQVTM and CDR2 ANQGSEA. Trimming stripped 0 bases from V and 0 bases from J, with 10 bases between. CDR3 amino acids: CSVEDPRESTDTQYF. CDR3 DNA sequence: TGCAGCGTTGAAGATCCCCGGGAGAGCACAGATACGCAGTATTTT.

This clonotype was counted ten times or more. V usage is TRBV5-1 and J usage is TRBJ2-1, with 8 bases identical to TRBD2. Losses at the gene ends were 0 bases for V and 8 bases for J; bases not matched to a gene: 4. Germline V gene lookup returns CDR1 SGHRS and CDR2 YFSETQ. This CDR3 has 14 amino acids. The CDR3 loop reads CASSLVVTSDEQFF. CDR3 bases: TGCGCCAGCAGCTTGGTGGTGACTAGCGATGAGCAGTTCTTC.

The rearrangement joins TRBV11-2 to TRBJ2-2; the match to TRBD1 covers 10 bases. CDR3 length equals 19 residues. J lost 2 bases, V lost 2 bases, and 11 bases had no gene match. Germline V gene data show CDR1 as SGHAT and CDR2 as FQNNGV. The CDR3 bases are TGTGCCAGCAGCTTACCCGAACGCGGACAGGGGGGCAACACCGGGGAGCTGTTTTTT. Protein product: CASSLPERGQGGNTGELFF.

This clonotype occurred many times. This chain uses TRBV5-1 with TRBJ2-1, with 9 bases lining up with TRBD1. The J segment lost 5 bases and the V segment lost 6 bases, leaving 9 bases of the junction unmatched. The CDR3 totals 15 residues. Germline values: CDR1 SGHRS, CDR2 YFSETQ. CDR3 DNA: TGCGCCAGCAACCTAGGGACAGGGAGGAACAATGAGCAGTTCTTC. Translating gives CASNLGTGRNNEQFF.

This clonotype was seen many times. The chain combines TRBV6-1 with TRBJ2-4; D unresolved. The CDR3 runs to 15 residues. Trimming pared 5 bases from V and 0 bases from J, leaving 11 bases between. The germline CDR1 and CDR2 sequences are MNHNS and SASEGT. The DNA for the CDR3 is TGTGCCAGCAGTCGAGGTACTCTAGCCAAAAACATTCAGTACTTC. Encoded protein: CASSRGTLAKNIQYF.

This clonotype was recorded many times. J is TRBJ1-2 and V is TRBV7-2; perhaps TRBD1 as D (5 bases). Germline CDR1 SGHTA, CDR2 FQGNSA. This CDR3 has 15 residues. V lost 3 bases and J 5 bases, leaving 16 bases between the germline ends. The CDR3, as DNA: TGTGCCAGCAGCTTGACGGCGGGGGGATTTTATGGCTACACCTTC. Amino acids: CASSLTAGGFYGYTF.

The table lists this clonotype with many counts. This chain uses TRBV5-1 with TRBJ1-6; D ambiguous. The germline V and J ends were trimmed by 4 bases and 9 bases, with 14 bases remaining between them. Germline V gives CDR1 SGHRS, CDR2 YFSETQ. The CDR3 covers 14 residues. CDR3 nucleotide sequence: TGCGCCAGCAGCCTCGACCCGGGAGGTTCACCCCTCCACTTT. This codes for CASSLDPGGSPLHF.

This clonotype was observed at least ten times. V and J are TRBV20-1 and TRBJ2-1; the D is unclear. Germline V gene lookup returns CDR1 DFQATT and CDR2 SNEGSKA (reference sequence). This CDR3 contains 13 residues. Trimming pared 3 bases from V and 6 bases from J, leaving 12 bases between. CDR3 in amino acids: CSASPRAGNEQFF. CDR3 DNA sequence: TGCAGTGCTAGTCCAAGGGCAGGCAATGAGCAGTTCTTC.

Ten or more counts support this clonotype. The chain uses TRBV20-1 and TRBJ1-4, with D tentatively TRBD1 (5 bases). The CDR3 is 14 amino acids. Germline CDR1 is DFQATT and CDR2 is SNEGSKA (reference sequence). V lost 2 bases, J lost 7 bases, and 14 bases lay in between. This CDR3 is CSARPGGGFEKLFF. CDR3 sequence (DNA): TGCAGTGCTAGACCCGGCGGGGGTTTTGAAAAACTGTTTTTT.

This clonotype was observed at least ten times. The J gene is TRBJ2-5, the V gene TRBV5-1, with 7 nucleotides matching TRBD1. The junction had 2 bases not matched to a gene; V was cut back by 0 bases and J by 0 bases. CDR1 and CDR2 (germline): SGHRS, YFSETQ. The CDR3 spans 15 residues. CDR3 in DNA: TGCGCCAGCAGCTTGGGGACAGGCAACCAAGAGACCCAGTACTTC. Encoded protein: CASSLGTGNQETQYF. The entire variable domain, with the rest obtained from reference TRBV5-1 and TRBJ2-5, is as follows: KAGVTQTPRYLIKTRGQQVTLSCSPISGHRSVSWYQQTPGQGLQFLFEYFSETQRNKGNFPGRFSGRQFSNSRSEMNVSTLELGDSALYLCASSLGTGNQETQYFGPGTRLLVL.

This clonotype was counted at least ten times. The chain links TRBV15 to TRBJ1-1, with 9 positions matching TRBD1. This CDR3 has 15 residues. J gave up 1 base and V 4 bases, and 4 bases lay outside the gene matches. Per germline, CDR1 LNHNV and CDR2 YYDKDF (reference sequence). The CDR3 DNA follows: TGTGCCACCAGCAAAACAGGGGGCAGGAACACTGAAGCTTTCTTT. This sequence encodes CATSKTGGRNTEAFF.

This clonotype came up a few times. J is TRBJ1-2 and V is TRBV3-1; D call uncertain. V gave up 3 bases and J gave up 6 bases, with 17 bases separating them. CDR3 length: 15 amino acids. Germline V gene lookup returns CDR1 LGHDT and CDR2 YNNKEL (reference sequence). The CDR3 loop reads CASSQDFRVWDGYTF. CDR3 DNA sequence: TGTGCCAGCAGCCAGGACTTTCGAGTATGGGATGGCTACACCTTC.

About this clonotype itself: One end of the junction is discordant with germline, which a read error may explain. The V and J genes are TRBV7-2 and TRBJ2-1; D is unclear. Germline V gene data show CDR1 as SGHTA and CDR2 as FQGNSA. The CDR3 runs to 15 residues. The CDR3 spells CGSSFGNSLYNEQFF. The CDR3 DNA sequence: TGTGGCAGCAGCTTCGGTAACAGTTTATACAATGAGCAGTTCTTC.

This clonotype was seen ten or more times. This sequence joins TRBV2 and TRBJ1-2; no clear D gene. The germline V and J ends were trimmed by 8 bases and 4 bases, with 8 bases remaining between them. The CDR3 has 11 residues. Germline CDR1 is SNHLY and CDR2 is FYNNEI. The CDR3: CASSWLYGYTF. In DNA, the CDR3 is TGTGCCAGCTCATGGCTCTATGGCTACACCTTC. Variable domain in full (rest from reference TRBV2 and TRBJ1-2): EPEVTQTPSHQVTQMGQEVILRCVPISNHLYFYWYRQILGQKVEFLVSFYNNEISEKSEIFDDQFSVERPDGSNFTLKIRSTKLEDSAMYFCASSWLYGYTFGSGTRLTVV.